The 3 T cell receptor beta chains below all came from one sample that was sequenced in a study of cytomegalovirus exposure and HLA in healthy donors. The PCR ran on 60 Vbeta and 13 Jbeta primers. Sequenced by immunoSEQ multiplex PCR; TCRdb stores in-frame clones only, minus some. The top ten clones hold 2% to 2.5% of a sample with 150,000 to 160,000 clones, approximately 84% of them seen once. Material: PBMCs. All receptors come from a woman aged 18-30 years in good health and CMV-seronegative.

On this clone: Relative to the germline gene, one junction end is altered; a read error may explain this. CDR3 protein: CASSYKLHGTGDF. The CDR3 nucleotides read TGTGCCAGCAGTTACAAACTCCACGGGACAGGGGACTTC. The rearrangement links TRBV6-6 to TRBJ1-2; 10 nucleotides align to TRBD1. The CDR3 runs to 13 residues. Germline assignment: CDR1 MNHNY and CDR2 SVGAGI (reference sequence).

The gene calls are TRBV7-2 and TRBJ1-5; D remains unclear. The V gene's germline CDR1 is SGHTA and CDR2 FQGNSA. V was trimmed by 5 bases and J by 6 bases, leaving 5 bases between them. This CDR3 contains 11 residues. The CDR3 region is CASSPIQPQHF. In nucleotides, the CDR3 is TGTGCCAGCAGCCCCATTCAGCCCCAGCATTTT.

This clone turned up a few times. CDR3 sequence reads: CASSLQGGGYEQYF. CDR3 sequence (DNA): TGCGCCAGCAGCTTGCAAGGGGGTGGATACGAGCAGTACTTC. The chain carries TRBV5-1 and TRBJ2-7, with D possibly matching TRBD1 (6 bases). V lost 1 base and J 4 bases, leaving 12 bases between the germline ends. This CDR3 has 14 residues. Germline CDR1 reads SGHRS; CDR2 reads YFSETQ.